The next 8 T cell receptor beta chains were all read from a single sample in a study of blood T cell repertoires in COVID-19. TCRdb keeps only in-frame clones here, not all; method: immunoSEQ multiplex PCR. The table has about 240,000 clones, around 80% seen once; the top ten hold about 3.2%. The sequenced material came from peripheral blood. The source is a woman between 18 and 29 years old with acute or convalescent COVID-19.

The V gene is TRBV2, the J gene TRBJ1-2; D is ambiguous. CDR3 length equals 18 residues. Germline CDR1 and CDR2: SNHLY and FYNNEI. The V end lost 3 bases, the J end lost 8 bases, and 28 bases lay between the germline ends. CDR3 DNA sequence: TGTGCCAGCAGTGATACGGTCGTGATGGAGGGTGGAATCGGGGGCTACACCTTC. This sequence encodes CASSDTVVMEGGIGGYTF.

For the CDR3, the DNA is TGTGCCAGCAGCTTAGAAGGGACTAGCGGGAGGGCCGAGCAGTTCTTC. Amino acid sequence: CASSLEGTSGRAEQFF. This chain connects TRBV7-3 to TRBJ2-1; 16 bases agree with TRBD2. Germline V gene sequence: CDR1 SGHTA, CDR2 FQGTGA. This CDR3 is built from 16 residues. After removal of 2 bases from V and 10 bases from J, the junction contained 5 bases not matched to a gene. Supplemented by reference TRBV7-3 and TRBJ2-1, the full variable domain reads GAGVSQTPSNKVTEKGKYVELRCDPISGHTALYWYRQSLGQGPEFLIYFQGTGAADDSGLPNDRFFAVRPEGSVSTLKIQRTERGDSAVYLCASSLEGTSGRAEQFFGPGTRLTVL.

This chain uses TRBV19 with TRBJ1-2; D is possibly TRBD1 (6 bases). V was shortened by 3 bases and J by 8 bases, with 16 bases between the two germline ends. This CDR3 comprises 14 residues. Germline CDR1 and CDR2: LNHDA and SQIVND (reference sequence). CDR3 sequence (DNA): TGTGCCAGTAGTATTGAGCAGGGGATTTGGGGCTACACCTTC. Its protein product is CASSIEQGIWGYTF.

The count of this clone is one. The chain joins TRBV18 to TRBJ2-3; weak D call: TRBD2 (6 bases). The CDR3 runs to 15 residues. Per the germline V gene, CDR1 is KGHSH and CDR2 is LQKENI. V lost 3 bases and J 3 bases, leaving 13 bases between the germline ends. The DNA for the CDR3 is TGTGCCAGCTCACCTTCGTTCCGGGGGACAGATACGCAGTATTTT. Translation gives CASSPSFRGTDTQYF.

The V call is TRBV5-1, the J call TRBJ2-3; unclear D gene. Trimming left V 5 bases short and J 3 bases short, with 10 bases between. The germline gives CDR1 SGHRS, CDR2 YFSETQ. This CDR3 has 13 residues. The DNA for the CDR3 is TGCGCCAGCAGGATTCTCCGGACAGATACGCAGTATTTT. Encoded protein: CASRILRTDTQYF.

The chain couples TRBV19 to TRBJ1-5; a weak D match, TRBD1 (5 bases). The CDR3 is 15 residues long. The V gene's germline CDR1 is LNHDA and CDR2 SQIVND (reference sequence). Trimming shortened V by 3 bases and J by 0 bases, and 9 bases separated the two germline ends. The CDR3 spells CASSIQGHSNQPQHF. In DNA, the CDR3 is TGTGCCAGTAGTATTCAGGGCCATAGCAATCAGCCCCAGCATTTT.

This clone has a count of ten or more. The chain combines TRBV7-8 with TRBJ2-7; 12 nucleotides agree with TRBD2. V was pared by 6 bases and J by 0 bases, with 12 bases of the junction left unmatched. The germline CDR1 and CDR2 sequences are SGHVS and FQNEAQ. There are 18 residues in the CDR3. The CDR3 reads CASRSLAGGKGNSYEQYF. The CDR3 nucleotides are TGTGCCAGCAGGTCTCTAGCGGGAGGGAAGGGGAACTCCTACGAGCAGTACTTC.

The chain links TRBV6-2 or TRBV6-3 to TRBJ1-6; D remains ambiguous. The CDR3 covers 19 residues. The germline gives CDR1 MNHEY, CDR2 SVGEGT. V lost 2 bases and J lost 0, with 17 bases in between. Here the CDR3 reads CASSYPPTGKSSYNSPLHF. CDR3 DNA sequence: TGTGCCAGCAGTTACCCTCCGACGGGGAAGAGCTCCTATAATTCACCCCTCCACTTT.